This T cell receptor beta chain was identified during a study of shared clonotypes between healthy human individuals. A remark on this clone: The antigen is not known.

Germline CDR1 and CDR2: MGHDK and SYGVNS. This CDR3 spans 14 amino acids. The ends were cut back, 4 bases at V and 0 bases at J, with 9 bases in the middle. Whole-study findings and limits: Naive subsets typically showed greater estimated richness than memory subsets.

Evenly divided among several immunoSEQ plates was the genomic DNA of each subset. Method: immunoSEQ multiplex PCR; TCRdb's copy keeps in-frame clones and lacks some. This sample has fewer than 850,000 clones, with about 90% found just once. Sequenced sample: memory CD8+ T cells from PBMCs. Sample subset: CD45RO+ cells pooled with CCR7-negative TemRA cells. This clonotype originated in a man younger than 35 in good health. Some clones in this sample may be carry-over from other donors' samples. This chain uses TRBV25-1 with TRBJ1-2; the D is unclear. CDR3 coding DNA: TGTGCCAGCAGTGTAGACACTTCTAACTATGGCTACACCTTC. This gives the protein CASSVDTSNYGYTF.